One sample yielded the 22 T cell receptor beta chains listed below, sequenced in a study of T and B cells in COVID-19 patients. TRB was amplified from approximately 250-500 ng of blood genomic DNA. Multiplex PCR with BIOMED2 TRB-A/B primer pools amplified TRB rearrangements. From the multiplex PCR reads, TCRdb called clonotypes with MiXCR, one entry per CDR3 protein. Altogether roughly 8,400 distinct CDR3 sequences are present, 20% to 30% being singletons, with the ten largest covering 5.5% to 7%. Sequenced input: blood. The receptors shown here come from a human donor who had recovered from COVID-19.

By share, this clonotype ranks as medium-sized. The rearrangement joins TRBV27 to TRBJ2-7; D not resolved. Germline CDR1 and CDR2: MNHEY and SMNVEV (reference sequence). There are 14 residues in the CDR3. V shed 5 bases and J shed 3 bases, with 14 bases lying between them. CDR3 residues: CASSRSLGLYEQYF. The CDR3 DNA follows: TGTGCCAGCAGTCGTTCCCTGGGTCTCTACGAGCAGTACTTC.

By frequency in the sample, this clonotype is medium-sized. The rearrangement uses TRBV19 and TRBJ1-2; D gene ambiguous. This CDR3 is built from 15 residues. CDR1 LNHDA and CDR2 SQIVND come from the germline V gene (reference sequence). V was clipped by 2 bases and J by 4 bases, with 14 bases between them. The CDR3 sequence is CASSIQRVGSYGYTF. As DNA, the CDR3 is TGTGCCAGTAGTATACAAAGGGTGGGATCCTATGGCTACACCTTC.

In its sample, this clonotype was seen a few times. The chain recombines TRBV6-2 or TRBV6-3 with TRBJ2-7; D may match TRBD1 or TRBD2 (5 bases each). Germline V gene lookup returns CDR1 MNHEY and CDR2 SVGEGT. The CDR3 covers 17 residues. The germline V and J ends were trimmed by 6 bases and 0 bases, with 21 bases remaining between them. The CDR3 DNA sequence: TGTGCCAGCAGAGCCGGGACCCTGACTTTCAGCTCCTACGAGCAGTACTTC. It is translated as CASRAGTLTFSSYEQYF.

By share of the sample, this clonotype is medium-sized. The genes are TRBV19 and TRBJ2-3; no clear D. The CDR3 contains 12 residues. Germline loops: CDR1 LNHDA, CDR2 SQIVND (reference sequence). V was trimmed by 3 bases and J by 5 bases, leaving 6 bases between them. The CDR3 DNA reads TGTGCCAGTAGTATGTATGTAGATACGCAGTATTTT. It codes for CASSMYVDTQYF. The complete variable domain, with remaining parts taken from reference TRBV19 and TRBJ2-3, reads DGGITQSPKYLFRKEGQNVTLSCEQNLNHDAMYWYRQDPGQGLRLIYYSQIVNDFQKGDIAEGYSVSREKKESFPLTVTSAQKNPTAFYLCASSMYVDTQYFGPGTRLTVL.

This clonotype is labeled as medium-sized. The gene calls are TRBV29-1 and TRBJ2-1; D possibly corresponds to TRBD2 (6 bases). The CDR3 is made up of 16 amino acids. V was cut by 0 bases and J by 0 bases, with 12 bases left in between. CDR1 and CDR2 (germline): SQVTM, ANQGSEA. CDR3 coding DNA: TGCAGCGTTGAAGATAACCGGGGGAGCTCCTACAATGAGCAGTTCTTC. Its translation: CSVEDNRGSSYNEQFF.

This clonotype is medium-sized. The CDR3 nucleotides are TGTGCCAGTAGCCGGTCGGGACAGGGGTCCCAGGGGGTAAATCAGCCCCAGCATTTT. This codes for CASSRSGQGSQGVNQPQHF. V is TRBV19 and J is TRBJ1-5, with 10 bases that match TRBD1. CDR1 is LNHDA and CDR2 is SQIVND in the germline V gene (reference sequence). This CDR3 is 19 amino acids long. The J segment lost 4 bases and the V segment lost 6 bases, leaving 18 bases of the junction unmatched. Using reference TRBV19 and TRBJ1-5 for the parts outside the CDR3, the full variable domain is DGGITQSPKYLFRKEGQNVTLSCEQNLNHDAMYWYRQDPGQGLRLIYYSQIVNDFQKGDIAEGYSVSREKKESFPLTVTSAQKNPTAFYLCASSRSGQGSQGVNQPQHFGDGTRLSIL.

This clonotype was observed many times. The chain joins TRBV12-3 or TRBV12-4 to TRBJ2-5, with D maybe TRBD1 (5 bases). This CDR3 has 13 amino acids. Trimming removed 7 bases from V and 1 base from J, with 10 bases in between. CDR3: CASTKTVQETQYF. The CDR3 DNA reads TGTGCCAGCACCAAGACAGTCCAAGAGACCCAGTACTTC.

The J gene is TRBJ2-5, the V gene TRBV24-1; D is ambiguous. Germline CDR1 reads KGHDR; CDR2 reads SFDVKD. The CDR3 is 15 residues long. V was pared by 4 bases and J by 0 bases, with 11 bases between. Here the CDR3 reads CATSDSRVYQETQYF. The CDR3, as DNA: TGTGCCACCAGTGACTCACGGGTTTACCAAGAGACCCAGTACTTC.

By sample share, this clonotype is medium-sized (0.01 to 0.1%). For the CDR3, the DNA is TGTGCCAGCGGGGGGGAGGCAGCTAATGAAAAACTGTTTTTT. Translating it yields CASGGEAANEKLFF. The chain couples TRBV19 to TRBJ1-4; weak D call: TRBD1 (5 bases). V dropped 9 bases and J dropped 3 bases, with 14 bases sitting between them. Germline CDR1 and CDR2: LNHDA and SQIVND (reference sequence). CDR3 length: 14 amino acids.

The V gene is TRBV12-3 or TRBV12-4, the J gene TRBJ2-3; 8 nucleotides align to TRBD1. The CDR3 loop spans 18 amino acids. V lost 6 bases, J lost 0 bases, and 14 bases stayed unmatched. The CDR3 DNA reads TGTGCCAGCAGCTTAATTGCAGGACAGGGCCCTAGCACAGATACGCAGTATTTT. Amino acid sequence: CASSLIAGQGPSTDTQYF.

By share of the sample, this clonotype is medium-sized. This sequence joins TRBV6-5 and TRBJ1-6; the D gene is possibly TRBD1 (6 bases). Germline V gene sequence: CDR1 MNHEY, CDR2 SVGAGI. The CDR3 runs to 19 residues. Deletions cut 4 bases from V and 1 base from J, with 20 bases between. The CDR3, as DNA: TGTGCCAGCAGTTCACACCTCTTCGTAGGGGGGTCCTATAATTCACCCCTCCACTTT. It encodes CASSSHLFVGGSYNSPLHF.

The chain uses TRBV7-2 and TRBJ2-2, with 14 positions matching TRBD2. The germline V gene has CDR1 SGHTA and CDR2 FQGNSA. The CDR3 contains 17 residues. V lost 5 bases and J lost 5; bases outside the gene matches: 7. The DNA for the CDR3 is TGTGCCAGCAGCCACCCCGGACTAGCGGGAGGTACCGGGGAGCTGTTTTTT. Its protein product is CASSHPGLAGGTGELFF.

This clonotype is a singleton in its sample. The chain carries TRBV11-1 and TRBJ2-1, with 7 positions matching TRBD2. The CDR3 runs to 19 residues. CDR1 SGHAT and CDR2 FQDESV come from the germline V gene (reference sequence). The V and J ends lost 5 bases and 0 bases, in that order; junction bases with no gene match: 16. DNA for the CDR3: TGTGCCAGCAGCACCCCAGGGTGGCCCCAGCGGGGCTCCTACAATGAGCAGTTCTTC. This encodes CASSTPGWPQRGSYNEQFF.

By share of the sample, this clonotype is medium-sized. The rearrangement uses TRBV12-3 or TRBV12-4 and TRBJ2-3, with 7 bases identical to TRBD2. CDR3 size: 15 residues. The ends lost 6 bases at V and 6 bases at J; junction bases unmatched: 12. DNA of the CDR3: TGTGCCAGCAGCCCGACGTTCCTGCGGGAGGATACGCAGTATTTT. Its translation: CASSPTFLREDTQYF.

This clonotype was recorded at least ten times. The V gene is TRBV6-4, the J gene TRBJ2-1, with TRBD2 identical over 11 bases. Germline V lookup: CDR1 MRHNA, CDR2 SNTAGT. The CDR3 has 15 residues. V was clipped by 6 bases and J by 4 bases; unmatched bases: 5. CDR3 sequence: CASSETSGDYNEQFF. CDR3 coding DNA: TGTGCCAGCAGCGAGACTAGCGGGGATTACAATGAGCAGTTCTTC.

This clonotype was counted once. This sequence joins TRBV11-2 and TRBJ2-7; TRBD1 aligns across 8 bases. The V segment lost 4 bases and the J segment 6 bases; nucleotides outside the gene matches: 14. The germline gives CDR1 SGHAT, CDR2 FQNNGV. There are 16 residues in the CDR3. The CDR3 sequence is CASSSLQGAGPLEQYF. CDR3 bases: TGTGCCAGCAGCTCACTCCAGGGGGCAGGGCCCCTCGAGCAGTACTTC.

This clonotype is termed medium-sized. The V and J genes are TRBV6-1 and TRBJ2-2, with a possible D match to TRBD1 (6 bases). This CDR3 has 16 residues. From germline, CDR1 is MNHNS and CDR2 SASEGT. V lost 3 bases to trimming and J lost 5 bases, with 16 bases between them. For the CDR3, the DNA is TGTGCCAGCAGTGATCCCCCGGGACAAGTTACCGGGGAGCTGTTTTTT. This sequence encodes CASSDPPGQVTGELFF.

There are a few counts of this clonotype. The V and J genes are TRBV11-1 and TRBJ2-7, with 10 bases fitting TRBD2. J gave up 5 bases and V 5 bases, and 9 bases lay outside the gene matches. The germline V gene encodes CDR1 SGHAT and CDR2 FQDESV (reference sequence). The CDR3 is made up of 15 amino acids. CDR3 sequence: CASSKHLAGVHEQYF. The CDR3 coding sequence is TGTGCCAGCAGCAAACATCTAGCGGGAGTACACGAGCAGTACTTC. Based on the CDR3 plus reference TRBV11-1 and TRBJ2-7, the full variable domain is EAEVAQSPRYKITEKSQAVAFWCDPISGHATLYWYRQILGQGPELLVQFQDESVVDDSQLPKDRFSAERLKGVDSTLKIQPAELGDSAMYLCASSKHLAGVHEQYFGPGTRLTVT.

Concerning this clonotype itself: Sequence at one end of the junction differs from germline and may be a read error. The CDR3 DNA reads as TGTACCAGCAGCTTCGGGACTAGCGGGGGCTACAATGAGCAGTTCTTC. Its translation: CTSSFGTSGGYNEQFF. This rearrangement joins TRBV11-2 to TRBJ2-1; TRBD2 agrees at 14 bases. The CDR3 sequence is 16 residues long. Germline CDR1 and CDR2: SGHAT and FQNNGV.

This clonotype is deemed medium-sized. V is TRBV29-1 and J is TRBJ1-2, with D possibly matching TRBD1 (6 bases). The germline V gene has CDR1 SQVTM and CDR2 ANQGSEA. V lost 7 bases, J lost 8 bases, and 23 bases lay in between. This CDR3 is 14 amino acids long. The CDR3 DNA reads TGCAGCGCAGCTCCCCAGGGGTCCTCGGGAGGCTACACCTTC. Translating gives CSAAPQGSSGGYTF.

This clonotype was detected ten times or more. CDR3 in DNA: TGTGCCAGCAGTCAAAACCCGTGGATCACAGATACGCAGTATTTT. Protein: CASSQNPWITDTQYF. The J gene is TRBJ2-3, the V gene TRBV6-2 or TRBV6-3; D uncertain. The V end was cut by 5 bases, the J end by 2 bases, with 14 bases between. This CDR3 is 15 amino acids long. Germline values: CDR1 MNHEY, CDR2 SVGEGT.

V usage is TRBV20-1 and J usage is TRBJ1-3; D is undetermined. This CDR3 spans 13 amino acids. Trimming removed 3 bases at V and 2 bases at J, with 8 bases between. The germline V gene has CDR1 DFQATT and CDR2 SNEGSKA (reference sequence). The CDR3 DNA sequence: TGCAGTGCTAGCGGGGAAACTGGAAACACCATATATTTT. Amino acids: CSASGETGNTIYF.